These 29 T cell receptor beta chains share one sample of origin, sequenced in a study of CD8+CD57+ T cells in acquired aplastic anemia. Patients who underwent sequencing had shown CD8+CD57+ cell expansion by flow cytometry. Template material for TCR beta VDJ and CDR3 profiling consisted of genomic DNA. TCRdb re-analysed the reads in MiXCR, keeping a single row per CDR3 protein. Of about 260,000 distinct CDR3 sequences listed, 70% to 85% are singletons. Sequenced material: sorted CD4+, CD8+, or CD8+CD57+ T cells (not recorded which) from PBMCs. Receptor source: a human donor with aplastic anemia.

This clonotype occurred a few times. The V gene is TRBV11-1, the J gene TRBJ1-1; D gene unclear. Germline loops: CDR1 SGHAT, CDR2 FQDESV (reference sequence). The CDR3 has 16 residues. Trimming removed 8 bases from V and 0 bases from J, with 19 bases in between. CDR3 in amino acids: CASGVAPVVLNTEAFF. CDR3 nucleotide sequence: TGTGCCAGCGGCGTGGCTCCCGTCGTCTTGAACACTGAAGCTTTCTTT.

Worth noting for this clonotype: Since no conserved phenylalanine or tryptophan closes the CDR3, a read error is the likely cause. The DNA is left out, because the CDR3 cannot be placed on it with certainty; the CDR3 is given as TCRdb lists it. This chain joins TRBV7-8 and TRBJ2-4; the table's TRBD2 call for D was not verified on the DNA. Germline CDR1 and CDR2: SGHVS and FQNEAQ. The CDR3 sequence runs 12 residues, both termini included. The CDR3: CASGGAGGLQSL.

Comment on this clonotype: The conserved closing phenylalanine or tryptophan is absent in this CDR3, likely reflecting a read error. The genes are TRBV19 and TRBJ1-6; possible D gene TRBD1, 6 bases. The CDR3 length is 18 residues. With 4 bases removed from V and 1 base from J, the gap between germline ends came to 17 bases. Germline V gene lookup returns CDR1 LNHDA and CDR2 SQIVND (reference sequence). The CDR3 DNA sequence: TGTGCCAGTAGTACGGGACATCCCTCTCTGTCCTATAATTCACCCCTCCACTCT. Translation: CASSTGHPSLSYNSPLHS.

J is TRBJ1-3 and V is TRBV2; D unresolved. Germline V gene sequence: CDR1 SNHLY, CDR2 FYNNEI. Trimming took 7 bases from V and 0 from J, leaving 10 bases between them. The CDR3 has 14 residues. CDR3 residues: CASNKLVSGNTIYF. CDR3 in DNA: TGTGCCAGCAATAAGCTAGTCTCTGGAAACACCATATATTTT.

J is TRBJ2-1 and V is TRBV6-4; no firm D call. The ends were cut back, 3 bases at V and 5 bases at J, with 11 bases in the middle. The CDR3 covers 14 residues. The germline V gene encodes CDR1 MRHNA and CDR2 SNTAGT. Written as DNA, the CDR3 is TGTGCCAGCAGTGAAAACCTAGAAAACAATGAGCAGTTCTTC. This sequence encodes CASSENLENNEQFF.

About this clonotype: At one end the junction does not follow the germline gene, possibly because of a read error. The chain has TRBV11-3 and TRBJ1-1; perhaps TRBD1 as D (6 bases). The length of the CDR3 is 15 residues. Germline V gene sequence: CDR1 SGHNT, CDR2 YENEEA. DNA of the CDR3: TGTGCCAGCAGCTTAGAGCGGACAGAGAACACTGAAGTTTTCTTT. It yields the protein CASSLERTENTEVFF.

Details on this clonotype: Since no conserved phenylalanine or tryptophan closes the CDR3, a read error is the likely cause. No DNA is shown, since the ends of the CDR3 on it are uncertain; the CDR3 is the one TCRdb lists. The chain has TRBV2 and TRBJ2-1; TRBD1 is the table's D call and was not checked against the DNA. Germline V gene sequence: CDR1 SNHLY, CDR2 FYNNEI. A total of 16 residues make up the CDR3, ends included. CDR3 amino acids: CASGHGGTDRQDEDPG.

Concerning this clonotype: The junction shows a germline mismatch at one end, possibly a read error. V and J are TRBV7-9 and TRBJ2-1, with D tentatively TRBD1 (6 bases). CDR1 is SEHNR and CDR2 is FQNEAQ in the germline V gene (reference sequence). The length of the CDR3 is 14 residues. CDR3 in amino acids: CASSFLQGYNKQFF. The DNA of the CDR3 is TGTGCCAGCAGCTTCTTACAGGGCTACAATAAGCAGTTCTTC.

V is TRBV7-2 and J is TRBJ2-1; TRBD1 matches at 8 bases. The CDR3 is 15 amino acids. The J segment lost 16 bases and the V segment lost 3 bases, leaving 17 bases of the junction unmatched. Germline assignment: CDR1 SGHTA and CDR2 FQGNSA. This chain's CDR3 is CASSLTGETDYGYFF. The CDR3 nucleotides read TGTGCCAGCAGCTTGACAGGGGAAACCGACTATGGCTACTTCTTC.

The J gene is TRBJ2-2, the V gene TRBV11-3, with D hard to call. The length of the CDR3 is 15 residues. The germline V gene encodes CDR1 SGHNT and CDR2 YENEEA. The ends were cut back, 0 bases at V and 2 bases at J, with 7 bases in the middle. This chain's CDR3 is CASSLDLANTGELFF. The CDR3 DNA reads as TGTGCCAGCAGCTTAGATCTGGCAAACACCGGGGAGCTGTTTTTT. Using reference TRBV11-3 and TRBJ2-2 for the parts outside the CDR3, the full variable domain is EAGVVQSPRYKIIEKKQPVAFWCNPISGHNTLYWYLQNLGQGPELLIRYENEEAVDDSQLPKDRFSAERLKGVDSTLKIQPAELGDSAVYLCASSLDLANTGELFFGEGSRLTVL.

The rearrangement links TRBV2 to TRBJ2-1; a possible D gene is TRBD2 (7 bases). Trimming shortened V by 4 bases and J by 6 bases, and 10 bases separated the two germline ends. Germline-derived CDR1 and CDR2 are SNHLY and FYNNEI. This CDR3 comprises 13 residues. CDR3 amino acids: CASSVGGVNEQFF. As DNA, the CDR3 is TGTGCCAGCAGTGTAGGGGGGGTCAATGAGCAGTTCTTC.

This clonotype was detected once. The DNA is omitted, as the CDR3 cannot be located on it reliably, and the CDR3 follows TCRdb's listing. Here the CDR3 reads CAGQGGRETQYFDF. V and J are TRBV7-9 and TRBJ1-6; the tabulated D call, TRBD1, remains unverified against the DNA. The germline V gene encodes CDR1 SEHNR and CDR2 FQNEAQ (reference sequence). The CDR3 adds up to 14 amino acids, both ends counted.

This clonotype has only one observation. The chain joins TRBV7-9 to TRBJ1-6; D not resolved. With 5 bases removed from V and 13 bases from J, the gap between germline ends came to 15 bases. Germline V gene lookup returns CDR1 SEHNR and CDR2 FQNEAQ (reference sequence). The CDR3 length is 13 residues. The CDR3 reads CASSQATYTPLHF. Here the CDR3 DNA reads TGTGCCAGCAGCCAGGCTACTTATACTCCCCTCCACTTT.

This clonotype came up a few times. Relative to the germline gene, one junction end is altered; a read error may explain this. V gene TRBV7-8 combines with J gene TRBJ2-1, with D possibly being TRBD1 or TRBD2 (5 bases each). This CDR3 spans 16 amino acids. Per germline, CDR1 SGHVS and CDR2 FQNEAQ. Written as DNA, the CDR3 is TGTGCCAGCAGCTTTCAACCAGACGGGGCGAGCCATGACCAGTTCTTC. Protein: CASSFQPDGASHDQFF.

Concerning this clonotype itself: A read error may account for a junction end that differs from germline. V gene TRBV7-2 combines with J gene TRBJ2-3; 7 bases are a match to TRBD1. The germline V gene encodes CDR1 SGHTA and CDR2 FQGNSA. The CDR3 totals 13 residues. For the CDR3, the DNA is TGTGCCAGCGGCGAGGGGGCAGCGGATACGAAGTATTTT. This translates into CASGEGAADTKYF.

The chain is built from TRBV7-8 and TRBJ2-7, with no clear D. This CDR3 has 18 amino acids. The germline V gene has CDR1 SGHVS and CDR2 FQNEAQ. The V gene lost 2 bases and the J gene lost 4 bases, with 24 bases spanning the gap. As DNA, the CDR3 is TGTGCCAGCAGCTTACCGGCAGGTCCCGCTACGCAGTATTACGAGCAGTACGTC. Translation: CASSLPAGPATQYYEQYV.

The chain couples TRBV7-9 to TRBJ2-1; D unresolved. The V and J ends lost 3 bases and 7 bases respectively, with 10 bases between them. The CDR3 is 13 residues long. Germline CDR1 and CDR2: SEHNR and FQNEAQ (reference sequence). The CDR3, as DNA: TGTGCCAGCAGCTTGCAGAATCATAATGAGCAGTTCTTC. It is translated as CASSLQNHNEQFF.

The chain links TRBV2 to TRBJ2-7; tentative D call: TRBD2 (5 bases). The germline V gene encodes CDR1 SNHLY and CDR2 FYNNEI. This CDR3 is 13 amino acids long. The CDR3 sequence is CASGGGGTDTQYV. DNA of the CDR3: TGTGCCAGCGGCGGAGGAGGCACTGATACGCAGTATGTC.

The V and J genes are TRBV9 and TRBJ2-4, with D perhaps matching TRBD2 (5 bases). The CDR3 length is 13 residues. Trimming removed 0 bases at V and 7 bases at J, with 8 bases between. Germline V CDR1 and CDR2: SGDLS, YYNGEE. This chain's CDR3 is CASSVGRGNIQYF. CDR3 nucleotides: TGTGCCAGCAGCGTAGGTCGCGGGAACATTCAGTACTTC.

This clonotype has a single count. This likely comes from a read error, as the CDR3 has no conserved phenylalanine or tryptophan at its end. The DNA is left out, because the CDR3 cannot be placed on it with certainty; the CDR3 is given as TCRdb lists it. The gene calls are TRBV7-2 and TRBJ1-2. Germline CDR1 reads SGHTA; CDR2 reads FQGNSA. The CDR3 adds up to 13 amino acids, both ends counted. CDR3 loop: CASSLALAGDSPY.

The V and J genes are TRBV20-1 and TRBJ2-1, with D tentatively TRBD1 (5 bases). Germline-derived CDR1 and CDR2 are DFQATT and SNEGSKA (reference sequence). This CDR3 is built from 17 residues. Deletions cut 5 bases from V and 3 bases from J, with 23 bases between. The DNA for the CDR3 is TGCAGTGCTGTAGACAGAGGAAGCCTCACAGACTACAATGAGCAGTTCTTC. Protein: CSAVDRGSLTDYNEQFF.

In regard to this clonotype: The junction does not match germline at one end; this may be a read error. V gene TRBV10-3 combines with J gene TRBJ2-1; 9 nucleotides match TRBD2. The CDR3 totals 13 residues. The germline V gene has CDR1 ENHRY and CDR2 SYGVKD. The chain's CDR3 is CASGGGAYNKQYF. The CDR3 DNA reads TGTGCCAGCGGCGGGGGGGCCTACAATAAGCAGTATTTC.

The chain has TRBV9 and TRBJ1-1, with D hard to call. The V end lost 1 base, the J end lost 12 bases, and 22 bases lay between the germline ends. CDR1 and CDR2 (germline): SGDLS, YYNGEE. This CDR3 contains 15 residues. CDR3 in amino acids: CASSVLATDTGEPFF. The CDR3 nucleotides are TGTGCCAGCAGCGTATTAGCAACAGACACCGGGGAGCCTTTCTTT.

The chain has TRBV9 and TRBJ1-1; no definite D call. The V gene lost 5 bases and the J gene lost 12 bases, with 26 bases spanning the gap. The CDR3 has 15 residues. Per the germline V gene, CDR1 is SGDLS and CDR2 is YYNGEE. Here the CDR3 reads CASRQPRTEHNSPFF. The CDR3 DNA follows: TGTGCCAGCAGACAACCGAGGACGGAACATAATTCACCTTTCTTT. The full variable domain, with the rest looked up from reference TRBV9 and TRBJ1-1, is DSGVTQTPKHLITATGQRVTLRCSPRSGDLSVYWYQQSLDQGLQFLIQYYNGEERAKGNILERFSAQQFPDLHSELNLSSLELGDSALYFCASRQPRTEHNSPFFGQGTRLTVV.

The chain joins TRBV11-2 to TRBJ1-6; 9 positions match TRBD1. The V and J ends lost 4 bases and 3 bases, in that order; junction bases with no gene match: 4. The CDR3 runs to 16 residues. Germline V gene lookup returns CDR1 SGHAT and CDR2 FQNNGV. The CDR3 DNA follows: TGTGCCAGCAGCTCCGGGACAGGGTGCTATAATTCACCCCTCCACTTT. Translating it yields CASSSGTGCYNSPLHF.

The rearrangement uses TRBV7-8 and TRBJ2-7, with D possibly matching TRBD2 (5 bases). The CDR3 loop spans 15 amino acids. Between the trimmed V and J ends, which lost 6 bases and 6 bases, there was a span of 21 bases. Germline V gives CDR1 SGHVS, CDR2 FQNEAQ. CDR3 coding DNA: TGTGCCAGCAGTGAGCTAGGAGGCCTAGTCTCCGAGCAGTACTTC. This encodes CASSELGGLVSEQYF.

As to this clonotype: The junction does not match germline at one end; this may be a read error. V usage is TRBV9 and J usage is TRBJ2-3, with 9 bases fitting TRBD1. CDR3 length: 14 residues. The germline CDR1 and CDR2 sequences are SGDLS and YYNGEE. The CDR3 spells CASSVHAGTGGTDF. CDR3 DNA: TGTGCCAGCAGCGTCCACGCAGGTACAGGGGGCACTGATTTT.

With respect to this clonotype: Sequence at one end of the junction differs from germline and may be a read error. The CDR3 spells CATSTRLGQNTQYF. The DNA for the CDR3 is TGTGCCACCAGCACCCGACTGGGACAAAATACCCAGTACTTC. J is TRBJ2-5 and V is TRBV7-9; the D gene is possibly TRBD1 (6 bases). Germline CDR1 and CDR2: SEHNR and FQNEAQ (reference sequence). The CDR3 covers 14 residues.

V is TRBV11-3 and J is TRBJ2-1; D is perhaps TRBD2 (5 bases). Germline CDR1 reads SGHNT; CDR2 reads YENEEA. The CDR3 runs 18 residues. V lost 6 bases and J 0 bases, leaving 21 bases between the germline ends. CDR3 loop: CASSFSEETPSSYNEQFF. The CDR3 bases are TGTGCCAGCAGTTTCTCGGAGGAAACCCCAAGCTCCTACAATGAGCAGTTCTTC.